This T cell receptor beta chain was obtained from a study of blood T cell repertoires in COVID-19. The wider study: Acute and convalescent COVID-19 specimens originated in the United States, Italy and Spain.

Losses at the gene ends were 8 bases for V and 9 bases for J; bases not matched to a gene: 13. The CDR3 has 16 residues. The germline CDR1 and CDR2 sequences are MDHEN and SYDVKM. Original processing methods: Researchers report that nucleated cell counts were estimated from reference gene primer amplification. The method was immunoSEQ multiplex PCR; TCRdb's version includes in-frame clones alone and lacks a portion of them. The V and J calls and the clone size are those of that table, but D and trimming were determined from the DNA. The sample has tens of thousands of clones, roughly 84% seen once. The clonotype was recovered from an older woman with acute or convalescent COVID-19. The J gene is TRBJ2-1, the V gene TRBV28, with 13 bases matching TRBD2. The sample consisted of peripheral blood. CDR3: CASCYVGLAGQGEQFF. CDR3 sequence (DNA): TGTGCCAGCTGTTACGTGGGACTAGCGGGGCAGGGTGAGCAGTTCTTC.